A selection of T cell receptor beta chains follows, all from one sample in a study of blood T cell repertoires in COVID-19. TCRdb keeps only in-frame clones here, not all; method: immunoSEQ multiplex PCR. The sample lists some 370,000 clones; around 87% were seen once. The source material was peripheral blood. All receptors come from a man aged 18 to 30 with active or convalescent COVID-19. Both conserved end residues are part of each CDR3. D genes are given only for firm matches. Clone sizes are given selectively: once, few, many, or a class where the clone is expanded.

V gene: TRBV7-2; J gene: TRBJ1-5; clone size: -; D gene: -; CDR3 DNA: TGTGCCAGCAGCTTAGGACACCGCAATCAGCCCCAGCATTTT; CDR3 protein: CASSLGHRNQPQHF
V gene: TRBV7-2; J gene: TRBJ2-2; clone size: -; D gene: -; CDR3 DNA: TGTGCCAGCAGCTTAGCGCCGCGTTGGGGAGGTCCCGGGGAGCTGTTTTTT; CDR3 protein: CASSLAPRWGGPGELFF
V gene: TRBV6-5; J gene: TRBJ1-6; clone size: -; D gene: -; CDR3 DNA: TGTGCCAGCAGTACAACCTTGCGGGATTCACCCCTCCACTTT; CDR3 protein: CASSTTLRDSPLHF
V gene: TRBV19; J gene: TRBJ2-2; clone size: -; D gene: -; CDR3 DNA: TGTGCCATTTCGACGACCGGGACTGGGGCAAACGGGGAGCTGTTTTTT; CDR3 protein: CAISTTGTGANGELFF
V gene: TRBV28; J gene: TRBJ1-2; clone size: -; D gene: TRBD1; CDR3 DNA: TGTGCCAGCAGCCGAGGGGGCGGCTATGGCTACACCTTC; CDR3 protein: CASSRGGGYGYTF
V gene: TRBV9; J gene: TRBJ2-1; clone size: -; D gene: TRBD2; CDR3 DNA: TGTGCCAGCAGCGCCAGAGGGACTAGCGGATACAATGAGCAGTTCTTC; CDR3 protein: CASSARGTSGYNEQFF
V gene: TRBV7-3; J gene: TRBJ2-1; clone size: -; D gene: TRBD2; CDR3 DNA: TGTGCCAGCAGCCCGAAGGGGTCCGGCGGGAGGGCCGGTGAGCAGTTCTTC; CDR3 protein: CASSPKGSGGRAGEQFF
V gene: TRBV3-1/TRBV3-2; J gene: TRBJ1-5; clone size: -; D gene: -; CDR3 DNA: TGTGCCAGCAGCCTCCCAGGGGCCGCTCAGCCCCAGCATTTT; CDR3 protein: CASSLPGAAQPQHF
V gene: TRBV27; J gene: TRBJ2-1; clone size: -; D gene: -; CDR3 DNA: TGTGCCAGCAGTTTAATCGGGGGAACCTACAATGAGCAGTTCTTC; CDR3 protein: CASSLIGGTYNEQFF
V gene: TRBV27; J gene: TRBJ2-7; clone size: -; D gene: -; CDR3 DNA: TGTGCCAGCAGTTTCACCGGAGGGGGGGACCTATCCTACGAGCAGTACTTC; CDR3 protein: CASSFTGGGDLSYEQYF
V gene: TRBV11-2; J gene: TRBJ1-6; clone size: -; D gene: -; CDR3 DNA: TGTGCCAGCAGCCCCAGTTATAATTCACCCCTCCACTTT; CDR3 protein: CASSPSYNSPLHF
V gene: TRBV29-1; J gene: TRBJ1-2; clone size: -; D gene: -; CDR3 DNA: TGCAGCGTTGAATCGGGTTTTGGCTACACCTTC; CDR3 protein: CSVESGFGYTF
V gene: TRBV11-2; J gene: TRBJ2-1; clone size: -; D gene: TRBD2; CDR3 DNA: TGTGCCAGCGGAATGACGACTAGCGGGAGGAAGAATGAGCAGTTCTTC; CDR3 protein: CASGMTTSGRKNEQFF
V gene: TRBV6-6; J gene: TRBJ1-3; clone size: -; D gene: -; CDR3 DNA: TGTGCCAGCACCCAGACTGGAGCCTCTGGAAACACCATATATTTT; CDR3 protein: CASTQTGASGNTIYF
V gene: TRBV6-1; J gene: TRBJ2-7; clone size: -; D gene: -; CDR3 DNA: TGTGCCAGCAGTGACCCCCAGGGGTATTTGTCCTACGAGCAGTACTTC; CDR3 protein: CASSDPQGYLSYEQYF
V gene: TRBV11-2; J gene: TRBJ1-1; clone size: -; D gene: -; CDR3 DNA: TGTGCCAGCAGCTCCACGTATTTCGCCCCGGGGACTGAAGCTTTCTTT; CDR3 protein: CASSSTYFAPGTEAFF
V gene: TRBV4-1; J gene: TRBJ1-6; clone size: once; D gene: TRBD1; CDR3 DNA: TGCGCCAGCAGCCAAGCTACAGGGGATAATTCACCCCTCCACTTT; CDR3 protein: CASSQATGDNSPLHF
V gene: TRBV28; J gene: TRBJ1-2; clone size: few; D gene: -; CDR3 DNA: TGTGCCAGCTCCCCCGGCTATGGCTACACCTTC; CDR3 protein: CASSPGYGYTF
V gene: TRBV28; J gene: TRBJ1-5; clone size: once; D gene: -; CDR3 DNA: TGTGCCGCGCAGGGAAGCAATCAGCCCCAGCATTTT; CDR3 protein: CAAQGSNQPQHF
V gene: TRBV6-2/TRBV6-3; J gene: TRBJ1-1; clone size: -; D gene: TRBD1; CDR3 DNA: TGTGCCAGCAGTTACTCAGGACAGGGCGCTGAAGCTTTCTTT; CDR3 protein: CASSYSGQGAEAFF
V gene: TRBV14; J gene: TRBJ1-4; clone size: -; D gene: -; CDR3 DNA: TGTGCCAGCAGCCCCTGGGGGCCAGCCCCTACTAATGAAAAACTGTTTTTT; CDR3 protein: CASSPWGPAPTNEKLFF
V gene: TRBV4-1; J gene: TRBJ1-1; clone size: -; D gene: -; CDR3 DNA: TGCGCCAGCAGCCAAGATGAGGGAGGGACTGAAGCTTTCTTT; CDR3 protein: CASSQDEGGTEAFF
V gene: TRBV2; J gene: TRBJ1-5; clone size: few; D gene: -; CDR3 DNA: TGTGCCAGCAGTGAAGGGTACTTCCAGCCCCAGCATTTT; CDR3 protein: CASSEGYFQPQHF
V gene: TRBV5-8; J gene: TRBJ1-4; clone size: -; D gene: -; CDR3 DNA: TGTGCCAGCAGACCCAGGGTTAGGGGTGAAAAACTGTTTTTT; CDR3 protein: CASRPRVRGEKLFF
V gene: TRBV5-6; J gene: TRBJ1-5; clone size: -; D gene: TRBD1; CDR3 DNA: TGTGCCAGCAGCCAGGAGGGGACAGGGGTTCAGCCCCAGCATTTT; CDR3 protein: CASSQEGTGVQPQHF
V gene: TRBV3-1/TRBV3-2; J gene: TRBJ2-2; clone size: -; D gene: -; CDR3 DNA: TGTGCCAGCAGCCAAGACATACACAGCGGGACAACCGGGGAGCTGTTTTTT; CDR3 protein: CASSQDIHSGTTGELFF
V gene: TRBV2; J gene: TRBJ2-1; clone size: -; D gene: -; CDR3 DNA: TGTGCCAGCAGTGAAAGCGGCAGGGGAATTTACAATGAGCAGTTCTTC; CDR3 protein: CASSESGRGIYNEQFF
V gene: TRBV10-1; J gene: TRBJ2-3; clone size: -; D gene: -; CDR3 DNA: TGCGCCAGCAGTAGGAACCGCGGGACAGATACGCAGTATTTT; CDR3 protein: CASSRNRGTDTQYF
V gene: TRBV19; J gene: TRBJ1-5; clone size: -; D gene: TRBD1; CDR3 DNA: TGTGCCAGTAGTATTATCGGGAGGGGAGCCCAGGGGGTTCAGCCCCAGCATTTT; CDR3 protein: CASSIIGRGAQGVQPQHF
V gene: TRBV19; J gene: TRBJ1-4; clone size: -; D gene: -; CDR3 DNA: TGTGCCAGTAGCCGACAGACCTGGAGACTGTTTTTT; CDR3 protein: CASSRQTWRLFF
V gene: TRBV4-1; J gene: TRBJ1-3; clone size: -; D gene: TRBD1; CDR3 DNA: TGCGCCAGCAGCCAATCGGGACAGCGCTCTGGAAACACCATATATTTT; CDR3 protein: CASSQSGQRSGNTIYF
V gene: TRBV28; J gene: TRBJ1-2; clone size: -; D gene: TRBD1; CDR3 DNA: TGTGCCAGCACTGAGTCGGGTCGTCCGGGACAGGGTTACTGCTACACCTTC; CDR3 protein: CASTESGRPGQGYCYTF
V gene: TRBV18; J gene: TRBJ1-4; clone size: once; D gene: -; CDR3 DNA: TGTGCCAGCTCACCCGGCAGGGCAACTAATGAAAAACTGTTTTTT; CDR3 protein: CASSPGRATNEKLFF
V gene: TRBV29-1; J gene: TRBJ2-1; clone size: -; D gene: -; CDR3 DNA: TGCAGCGTTGACGGCAGGGCCACAAATGAGCAGTTCTTC; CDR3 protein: CSVDGRATNEQFF
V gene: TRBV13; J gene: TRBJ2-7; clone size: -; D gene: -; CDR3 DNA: TGTGCCAGCAGCGACAGTTCAGGAGAGTACGAGCAGTACTTC; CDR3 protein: CASSDSSGEYEQYF
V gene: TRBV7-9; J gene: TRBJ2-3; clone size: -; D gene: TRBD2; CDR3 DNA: TGTGCCAGCAGCTTAGGAGCGGGGTTGAAAGATACGCAGTATTTT; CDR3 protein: CASSLGAGLKDTQYF
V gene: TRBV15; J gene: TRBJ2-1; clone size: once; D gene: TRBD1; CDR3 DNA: TGTGCCACCAGCAAAGGACAGGGAACCTACAATGAGCAGTTCTTC; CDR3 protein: CATSKGQGTYNEQFF
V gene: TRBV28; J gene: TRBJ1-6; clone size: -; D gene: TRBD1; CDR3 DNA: TGTGCCAGCACCTCCAGGACAGGGCTTAATTCACCCCTCCACTTT; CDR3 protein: CASTSRTGLNSPLHF
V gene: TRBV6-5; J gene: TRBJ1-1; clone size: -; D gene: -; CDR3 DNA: TGTGCCAGCAGTCAACAGGGTAGTCACACTGAAGCTTTCTTT; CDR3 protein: CASSQQGSHTEAFF
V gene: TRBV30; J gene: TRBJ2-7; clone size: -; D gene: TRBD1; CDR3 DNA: TGTGCCTGTCACAGGGGATTGGGCGAGCAGTACTTC; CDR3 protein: CACHRGLGEQYF
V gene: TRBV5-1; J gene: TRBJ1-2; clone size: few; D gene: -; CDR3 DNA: TGCGCCAGCAGCTTGGGGGCGGGCCTCGATGGCTACACCTTC; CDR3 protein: CASSLGAGLDGYTF
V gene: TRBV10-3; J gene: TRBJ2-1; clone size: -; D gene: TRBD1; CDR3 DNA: TGTGCCATCAGTGATATTGGCAGGGGGTTTAGCAATGAGCAGTTCTTC; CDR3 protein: CAISDIGRGFSNEQFF
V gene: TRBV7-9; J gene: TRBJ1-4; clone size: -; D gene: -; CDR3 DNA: TGTGCCAGCAGCCCGGCGGGGGATCAAGAAAAACTGTTTTTT; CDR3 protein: CASSPAGDQEKLFF
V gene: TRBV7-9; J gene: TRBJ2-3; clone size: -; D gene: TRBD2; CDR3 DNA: TGTGCCAGCAGCTACCTAGCGGGGGGTACAGATACGCAGTATTTT; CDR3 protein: CASSYLAGGTDTQYF
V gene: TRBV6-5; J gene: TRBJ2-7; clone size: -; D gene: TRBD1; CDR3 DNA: TGTGCCAGCAGGGCCGGGACAGGGGGCTACGAGCAGTACTTC; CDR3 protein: CASRAGTGGYEQYF
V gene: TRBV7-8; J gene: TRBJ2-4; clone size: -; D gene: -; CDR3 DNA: TGTGCCAGCAGCGACTCTGGGGCGTCCAAAAACATTCAGTACTTC; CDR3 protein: CASSDSGASKNIQYF
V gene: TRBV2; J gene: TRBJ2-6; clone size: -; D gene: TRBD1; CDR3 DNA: TGTGCCAGCAGTGAATTGGGGACAGTGGGGGCCTCTGGGGCCAACGTGCTGACTTTC; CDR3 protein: CASSELGTVGASGANVLTF
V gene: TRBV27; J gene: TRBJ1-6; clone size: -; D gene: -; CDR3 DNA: TGTGCCAGCCCGGCGGGCAGGGGCCGTTATAATTCACCCCTCCACTTT; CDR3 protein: CASPAGRGRYNSPLHF
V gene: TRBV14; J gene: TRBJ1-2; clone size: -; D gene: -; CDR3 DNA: TGTGCCAGCAGCCAGGGCCGGACCAGGGGTTCGGGAAGCTACACCTTC; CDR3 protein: CASSQGRTRGSGSYTF
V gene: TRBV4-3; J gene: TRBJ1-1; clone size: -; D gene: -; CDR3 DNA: TGCGCCAGCAGCCACCAGAACACTGAAGCTTTCTTT; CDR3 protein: CASSHQNTEAFF
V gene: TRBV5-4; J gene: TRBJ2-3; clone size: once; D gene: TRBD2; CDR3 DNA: TGTGCCAGCAGCTTGTTCGGGGGGAGCACAGATACGCAGTATTTT; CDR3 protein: CASSLFGGSTDTQYF
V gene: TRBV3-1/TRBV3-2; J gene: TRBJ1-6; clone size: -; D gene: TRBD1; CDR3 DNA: TGTGCCAGCAGCCCACAGGGGAATAATTCACCCCTCCACTTT; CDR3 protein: CASSPQGNNSPLHF
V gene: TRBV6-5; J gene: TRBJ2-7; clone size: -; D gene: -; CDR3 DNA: TGTGCCAGCAAAGACCCGACAGAATCCTACGAGCAGTACTTC; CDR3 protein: CASKDPTESYEQYF
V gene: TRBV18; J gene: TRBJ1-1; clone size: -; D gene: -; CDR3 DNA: TGTGCCAGCTCAACTACAGGGAACACTGAAGCTTTCTTT; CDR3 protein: CASSTTGNTEAFF
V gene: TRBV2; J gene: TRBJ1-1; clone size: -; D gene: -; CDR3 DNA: TGTGCCAGCAACCCAGGGAGGCCGGAGAACACTGAAGCTTTCTTT; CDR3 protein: CASNPGRPENTEAFF
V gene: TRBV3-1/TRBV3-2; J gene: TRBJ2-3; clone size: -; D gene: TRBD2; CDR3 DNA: TGTGCCAGCAGCGGTAGCGGGAGCTTAGGAGATACGCAGTATTTT; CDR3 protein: CASSGSGSLGDTQYF
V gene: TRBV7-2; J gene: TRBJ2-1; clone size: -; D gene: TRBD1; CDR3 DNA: TGTGCCAGCAGCCCTGGGACAGGGCAGAAGAATGAGCAGTTCTTC; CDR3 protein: CASSPGTGQKNEQFF
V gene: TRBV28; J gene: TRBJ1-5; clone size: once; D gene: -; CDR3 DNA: TGTGCCAGCAGTTTGCCCCCTATAGGGGCAAAAGGATTTAGGGATCAGCCCCAGCATTTT; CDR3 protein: CASSLPPIGAKGFRDQPQHF
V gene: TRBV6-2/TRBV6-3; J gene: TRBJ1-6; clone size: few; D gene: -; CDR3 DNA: TGTGCCAGCAGTCTTCGGGGGGCCCATTCACCCCTCCACTTT; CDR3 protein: CASSLRGAHSPLHF